This T cell receptor beta chain was recorded in a study of blood T cell repertoires in COVID-19. The method was immunoSEQ multiplex PCR; TCRdb's version includes in-frame clones alone and lacks a portion of them. This sample yields 150,000 to 200,000 clones, of which 65% to 85% are seen a single time; over 5% belongs to the top ten. This CDR3 region has 15 residues. V shed 2 bases and J 4 bases; nucleotides not matched to a gene: 3. Looked up from germline, CDR1 is LGHDT and CDR2 is YNNKEL (reference sequence). The receptor's source is a woman aged 30 to 39 with acute or convalescent COVID-19. Sequences were obtained from peripheral blood. The rearrangement uses TRBV3-1 (or the pseudogene TRBV3-2) and TRBJ2-5; TRBD2 aligns across 11 bases. The CDR3 is CASSQYGLAGETQYF. CDR3 bases: TGTGCCAGCAGCCAATACGGACTAGCGGGAGAGACCCAGTACTTC.